A single sample gave rise to the 29 T cell receptor beta chains below, sequenced in a study of T cell repertoires in cytomegalovirus infection. TCRdb fed the reads into MiXCR, producing one record per CDR3 protein. Of 250,000 or so distinct CDR3 sequences listed, 15% to 20% are singletons. The source material was CD8+ T cells from PBMCs. The origin of the receptors is a human donor in good health (CMV status not recorded). Some clones in this sample may be carry-over from other donors' samples.

This chain joins TRBV28 and TRBJ2-7; TRBD2 matches 8 bases. The CDR3 runs 16 residues. V was clipped by 4 bases and J by 2 bases; unmatched bases: 10. Germline-derived CDR1 and CDR2 are MDHEN and SYDVKM. CDR3 region: CASSSTRGGNTYEQYF. CDR3 DNA: TGTGCCAGCAGTTCCACCCGGGGGGGTAATACCTACGAGCAGTACTTC.

In this sample, this clonotype turned up many times. Germline and junction disagree at one end, which may indicate a read error. The V gene is TRBV7-6, the J gene TRBJ1-4; 8 bases map to TRBD1. This CDR3 spans 15 amino acids. Germline lookup yields CDR1 SGHVS and CDR2 FNYEAQ. The CDR3 sequence is CASSLARDRNEKLFF. The CDR3 bases are TGTGCCAGCAGCCTAGCCCGGGACAGGAATGAAAAACTGTTTTTT.

V and J are TRBV5-6 and TRBJ2-6, with D hard to call. Per the germline V gene, CDR1 is SGHDT and CDR2 is YYEEEE. The CDR3 runs to 16 residues. Deletions cut 0 bases from V and 4 bases from J, with 11 bases between. The CDR3 DNA reads as TGTGCCAGCAGCTTGGGGCCCTTCGCCGGGGCCAACGTCCTGACTTTC. The encoded protein is CASSLGPFAGANVLTF.

J is TRBJ2-2 and V is TRBV10-3; D not certain. The CDR3 loop spans 14 amino acids. The germline V and J ends were trimmed by 4 bases and 6 bases, with 12 bases remaining between them. Germline V lookup: CDR1 ENHRY, CDR2 SYGVKD. The DNA of the CDR3 is TGTGCCATCAGTGGCGTATTCAGGCCCGGGGAGCTGTTTTTT. Residues: CAISGVFRPGELFF.

This clonotype was counted at least ten times. The rearrangement joins TRBV6-6 to TRBJ2-5; maybe TRBD2 (5 bases). The germline V gene has CDR1 MNHNY and CDR2 SVGAGI (reference sequence). V lost 6 bases to trimming and J lost 9 bases, with 11 bases between them. CDR3 length equals 11 residues. The CDR3 here is CASSPGLPQYF. The CDR3 nucleotides read TGTGCCAGCAGCCCCGGACTCCCCCAGTACTTC.

The rearrangement links TRBV2 to TRBJ1-2; possibly TRBD1 for D (5 bases). The germline V and J ends were trimmed by 2 bases and 7 bases, with 23 bases remaining between them. Germline CDR1 reads SNHLY; CDR2 reads FYNNEI. The CDR3 contains 17 residues. Here the CDR3 DNA reads TGTGCCAGCAGTGAAAATTCCTTGGGCGCGGGGGTGGGTGGCTACACCTTC. It is translated as CASSENSLGAGVGGYTF. Drawing the rest from reference TRBV2 and TRBJ1-2, the complete variable domain is EPEVTQTPSHQVTQMGQEVILRCVPISNHLYFYWYRQILGQKVEFLVSFYNNEISEKSEIFDDQFSVERPDGSNFTLKIRSTKLEDSAMYFCASSENSLGAGVGGYTFGSGTRLTVV.

In this sample, this clonotype turned up many times. The chain links TRBV4-3 to TRBJ2-7, with no clear D. CDR3 length equals 15 residues. Trimming stripped 4 bases from V and 7 bases from J, with 20 bases between. The germline gives CDR1 LGHNA, CDR2 YSLEER. CDR3 residues: CASSPGPSSTWEQYF. The DNA for the CDR3 is TGCGCCAGCAGCCCCGGGCCCTCTTCTACCTGGGAGCAGTACTTC.

This clonotype was counted at least ten times. The rearrangement links TRBV7-9 to TRBJ1-4; a weak D match, TRBD1 (6 bases). The V gene's germline CDR1 is SEHNR and CDR2 FQNEAQ (reference sequence). The CDR3 is 16 residues long. Trimming pared 4 bases from V and 0 bases from J, leaving 12 bases between. Written as DNA, the CDR3 is TGTGCCAGCAGCTCTCTGCGGGGGCCAACTAATGAAAAACTGTTTTTT. The encoded protein is CASSSLRGPTNEKLFF. The variable domain in full, with the rest retrieved from reference TRBV7-9 and TRBJ1-4, is DTGVSQNPRHKITKRGQNVTFRCDPISEHNRLYWYRQTLGQGPEFLTYFQNEAQLEKSRLLSDRFSAERPKGSFSTLEIQRTEQGDSAMYLCASSSLRGPTNEKLFFGSGTQLSVL.

The V call is TRBV19, the J call TRBJ1-6, with D unclear. Germline V lookup: CDR1 LNHDA, CDR2 SQIVND (reference sequence). V was cut by 5 bases and J by 0 bases, with 8 bases left in between. The CDR3 has 15 residues. The chain's CDR3 is CASSLQSSYNSPLHF. In nucleotides, the CDR3 is TGTGCCAGTAGTCTTCAAAGCTCCTATAATTCACCCCTCCACTTT.

CDR3 region: CASRASGHNEQFF. The CDR3, as DNA: TGTGCCAGCAGGGCTAGCGGCCACAATGAGCAGTTCTTC. This chain uses TRBV2 with TRBJ2-1; 7 positions match TRBD2. CDR1 and CDR2 from the germline V gene are SNHLY and FYNNEI. The CDR3 has 13 residues. V shed 6 bases and J 5 bases; nucleotides not matched to a gene: 4.

This rearrangement joins TRBV6-1 to TRBJ2-5; D uncertain. The CDR3 is 14 residues long. The V gene's germline CDR1 is MNHNS and CDR2 SASEGT. The ends were cut back, 0 bases at V and 5 bases at J, with 10 bases in the middle. This CDR3 reads CASSEAPRQETQYF. The CDR3 bases are TGTGCCAGCAGTGAAGCGCCCAGGCAGGAGACCCAGTACTTC.

This clonotype showed up many times. The rearrangement joins TRBV5-1 to TRBJ2-1; D possibly uses TRBD1 or TRBD2 (5 bases each). Trimming pared 9 bases from V and 7 bases from J, leaving 20 bases between. The CDR3 contains 14 residues. CDR1 SGHRS and CDR2 YFSETQ come from the germline V gene. The DNA of the CDR3 is TGCGCCACCAGTCTGAGAGGGGTCCCGAATGAGCAGTTCTTC. Its protein product is CATSLRGVPNEQFF. Complete variable domain (other parts from reference TRBV5-1 and TRBJ2-1): KAGVTQTPRYLIKTRGQQVTLSCSPISGHRSVSWYQQTPGQGLQFLFEYFSETQRNKGNFPGRFSGRQFSNSRSEMNVSTLELGDSALYLCATSLRGVPNEQFFGPGTRLTVL.

This clonotype appeared many times. The chain couples TRBV7-6 to TRBJ2-1; TRBD1 matches at 9 bases. Germline V gene sequence: CDR1 SGHVS, CDR2 FNYEAQ. The length of the CDR3 is 15 residues. V lost 4 bases, J lost 1 base, and 2 bases stayed unmatched. The CDR3 DNA reads as TGTGCCAGCAGCTCGGACAGGGGATCCTACAATGAGCAGTTCTTC. This sequence encodes CASSSDRGSYNEQFF.

This clonotype was observed at least ten times. V gene TRBV15 combines with J gene TRBJ2-3; TRBD2 matches at 12 bases. The CDR3 contains 15 residues. Unmatched junction bases numbered 2, after V lost 2 bases and J lost 5 bases. The germline gives CDR1 LNHNV, CDR2 YYDKDF (reference sequence). The CDR3 DNA sequence: TGTGCCACCAGCAGAACGGGACTAGCGGGAGATACGCAGTATTTT. Its translation: CATSRTGLAGDTQYF.

The table lists this clonotype with a few counts. This chain connects TRBV7-9 to TRBJ2-1; 8 positions agree with TRBD1. The J segment lost 9 bases and the V segment lost 5 bases, leaving 9 bases of the junction unmatched. The CDR3 runs to 14 residues. In germline, CDR1 is SEHNR, CDR2 FQNEAQ (reference sequence). CDR3 sequence (DNA): TGTGCCAGCAGCAAAACCGGACAGGGCGGTGAGCAGTTCTTC. Its translation: CASSKTGQGGEQFF.

This clonotype was found many times. V usage is TRBV14 and J usage is TRBJ2-7; D may correspond to TRBD1 or TRBD2 (5 bases each). This CDR3 spans 14 amino acids. Trimming pared 6 bases from V and 4 bases from J, leaving 16 bases between. Germline loops: CDR1 SGHDN, CDR2 FVKESK. The CDR3 is CASSTGPDKYEQYF. In nucleotides, the CDR3 is TGTGCCAGCAGTACGGGGCCGGATAAATACGAGCAGTACTTC.

The rearrangement joins TRBV7-6 to TRBJ2-1, with 11 bases lining up with TRBD1. The germline gives CDR1 SGHVS, CDR2 FNYEAQ. The CDR3 loop spans 16 amino acids. With V trimmed by 1 base and J by 7 bases, 6 bases remained unmatched. CDR3 sequence: CASSLVGTGGMNEQFF. CDR3 in DNA: TGTGCCAGCAGCTTAGTCGGGACAGGGGGTATGAATGAGCAGTTCTTC.

This chain joins TRBV20-1 and TRBJ1-2, with 12 positions matching TRBD1. There are 14 residues in the CDR3. CDR1 DFQATT and CDR2 SNEGSKA come from the germline V gene (reference sequence). Trimming removed 5 bases from V and 8 bases from J; junction bases left unmatched: 9. The CDR3 reads CSAGTGTGGRGYTF. The CDR3 DNA reads TGCAGTGCTGGAACCGGGACAGGGGGCAGAGGCTACACCTTC.

The rearrangement uses TRBV29-1 and TRBJ2-7; 8 positions match TRBD2. J gave up 3 bases and V 6 bases, and 22 bases lay outside the gene matches. In germline, CDR1 is SQVTM, CDR2 ANQGSEA. The CDR3 is 18 residues long. CDR3 DNA: TGCAGCGTCGCCCGCGGGGAGGCTAGCGGGCGGCCATACTACGAGCAGTACTTC. Its translation: CSVARGEASGRPYYEQYF.

Comment on this clonotype: A read error may explain this, as a much larger clone is one base away. This sequence joins TRBV28 and TRBJ2-7, with 9 nucleotides matching TRBD1. The length of the CDR3 is 16 residues. After removal of 5 bases from V and 1 base from J, the junction contained 9 bases not matched to a gene. Germline loops: CDR1 MDHEN, CDR2 SYDVKM. The CDR3 DNA reads as TGTGCCAGCAGTCCTAATTCGGGACAGGGATCCTACGAGCAGTACTTC. It codes for CASSPNSGQGSYEQYF.

This clonotype was observed a handful of times. CDR3 loop: CAISAGPQVETQYF. For the CDR3, the DNA is TGTGCCATCAGTGCCGGTCCACAAGTAGAGACCCAGTACTTC. This chain uses TRBV10-3 with TRBJ2-5; D not certain. Germline lookup yields CDR1 ENHRY and CDR2 SYGVKD. This CDR3 is built from 14 residues. The germline V and J ends were trimmed by 4 bases and 4 bases, with 13 bases remaining between them.

This clonotype was recorded many times. The V gene is TRBV4-1, the J gene TRBJ2-1; no clear D. CDR3 length: 13 residues. The germline V gene encodes CDR1 MGHRA and CDR2 YSYEKL. V was shortened by 1 base and J by 7 bases, with 8 bases between the two germline ends. The CDR3 coding sequence is TGCGCCAGCAGCCAAGCCCCACTTAATGAGCAGTTCTTC. It yields the protein CASSQAPLNEQFF.

This chain joins TRBV4-3 and TRBJ2-1; D remains ambiguous. Germline lookup yields CDR1 LGHNA and CDR2 YSLEER. The V gene lost 4 bases and the J gene lost 8 bases, with 9 bases spanning the gap. This CDR3 region has 12 residues. The CDR3 region has the DNA TGCGCCAGCAGCCCGGATTACTATGAGCAGTTCTTC. It translates to CASSPDYYEQFF.

This clonotype was found many times. The chain recombines TRBV7-2 with TRBJ2-5, with TRBD2 matching 9 bases. V lost 5 bases, J lost 2 bases, and 18 bases stayed unmatched. The CDR3 totals 19 residues. Germline CDR1 SGHTA, CDR2 FQGNSA. The CDR3 spells CASSDVFGYSGGAQETQYF. The CDR3 DNA sequence: TGTGCCAGCAGCGACGTATTTGGGTATAGCGGGGGAGCTCAAGAGACCCAGTACTTC.

The chain couples TRBV4-1 to TRBJ2-1; the D gene could be TRBD1 or TRBD2 (5 bases each). Germline V CDR1 and CDR2: MGHRA, YSYEKL. The CDR3 loop spans 16 amino acids. The V and J ends lost 5 bases and 3 bases respectively, with 17 bases between them. In nucleotides, the CDR3 is TGCGCCAGCAGCACAGAGGGACCCCCCGGCTACAATGAGCAGTTCTTC. It codes for CASSTEGPPGYNEQFF.

This clonotype was picked up many times. This rearrangement joins TRBV7-8 to TRBJ2-7, with TRBD1 matching 7 bases. The CDR3 covers 17 residues. J was trimmed by 3 bases and V by 5 bases; bases with no gene match: 16. Germline V gene data show CDR1 as SGHVS and CDR2 as FQNEAQ. The CDR3 nucleotides are TGTGCCAGCAGCCGAGGGGAACAGGGGACCTGGTTCTACGAGCAGTACTTC. Its protein is CASSRGEQGTWFYEQYF.

For this clonotype: With a much larger clone just one base away, this may be a read error. The rearrangement links TRBV7-9 to TRBJ2-1; TRBD2 is a possible D gene (6 bases). Trimming stripped 5 bases from V and 6 bases from J, with 17 bases between. The germline gives CDR1 SEHNR, CDR2 FQNEAQ (reference sequence). The CDR3 runs to 15 residues. CDR3 region: CASSTPGTVSNEQFF. The CDR3, as DNA: TGTGCCAGCAGCACCCCCGGGACTGTCTCCAATGAGCAGTTCTTC.

The V and J genes are TRBV7-9 and TRBJ2-1, with 9 bases aligning to TRBD1. The CDR3 runs to 15 residues. The V segment lost 1 base and the J segment 4 bases; nucleotides outside the gene matches: 2. CDR1 and CDR2 (germline): SEHNR, FQNEAQ (reference sequence). DNA for the CDR3: TGTGCCAGCAGCTTAGAGACAGGGGGTTACAATGAGCAGTTCTTC. This sequence encodes CASSLETGGYNEQFF.

This clonotype was observed at least ten times. The gene calls are TRBV7-3 and TRBJ1-5; 10 nucleotides line up with TRBD1. From germline, CDR1 is SGHTA and CDR2 FQGTGA. The V gene end was trimmed by 4 bases and the J gene end by 2 bases; junction bases not matched to a gene: 11. The CDR3 spans 18 residues. The CDR3 loop reads CASSSDDRGQRGNQPQHF. CDR3 DNA: TGTGCCAGCAGCTCGGACGACAGGGGGCAGCGGGGCAATCAGCCCCAGCATTTT.